This T cell receptor (beta chain) was captured in a study of cytomegalovirus exposure and HLA in healthy donors. The CDR3 is 13 residues long. Trimming removed 2 bases from V and 4 bases from J, with 8 bases in between. Germline CDR1 is ENHRY and CDR2 is SYGVKD. Primers for the PCR totalled 60 Vbeta and 13 Jbeta. TCRdb keeps only in-frame clones here, not all; method: immunoSEQ multiplex PCR. The sample includes approximately 100,000 clones, approximately 85% of them seen just once. The chain couples TRBV10-3 to TRBJ1-1; maybe TRBD1 (5 bases). Sequencing was performed on PBMCs. This clonotype originated in a man aged 25-40 years in good health and CMV-seronegative. In DNA form, the CDR3 reads TGTGCCATCAGTGAGGCCAGGGTCACTGAAGCTTTCTTT. Amino acids: CAISEARVTEAFF.